These 19 T cell receptor beta chains share one sample of origin, sequenced in a study of blood T cell repertoires in COVID-19. Generated by immunoSEQ multiplex PCR, the TCRdb table keeps only in-frame clones and is missing some. This table holds 130,000 or so clones, over 70% found once. The material sequenced was peripheral blood. The receptors were gathered from a man aged 55-75 years with active or convalescent COVID-19.

The V call is TRBV12-3 or TRBV12-4, the J call TRBJ2-7, with a tentative D call TRBD2 (6 bases). This CDR3 is built from 13 residues. V dropped 5 bases and J dropped 3 bases, with 11 bases sitting between them. CDR3 DNA: TGTGCCAGCAGTCGGGGACTGGTCTACGAGCAGTACTTC. Protein product: CASSRGLVYEQYF.

The chain carries TRBV5-1 and TRBJ2-2, with 11 positions matching TRBD2. Germline trimming cut 2 bases from V and 2 bases from J; bases unmatched to any gene: 8. The germline gives CDR1 SGHRS, CDR2 YFSETQ. This CDR3 is 18 amino acids long. The CDR3 bases are TGCGCCAGCAGCTTTCTCGGGACTAGCGGATCTAACACCGGGGAGCTGTTTTTT. It is translated as CASSFLGTSGSNTGELFF. The full variable domain, with the rest looked up from reference TRBV5-1 and TRBJ2-2, is KAGVTQTPRYLIKTRGQQVTLSCSPISGHRSVSWYQQTPGQGLQFLFEYFSETQRNKGNFPGRFSGRQFSNSRSEMNVSTLELGDSALYLCASSFLGTSGSNTGELFFGEGSRLTVL.

This chain links TRBV7-9 with TRBJ2-3; 8 bases agree with TRBD1. The CDR3 loop spans 15 amino acids. J lost 2 bases, V lost 1 base, and 2 bases had no gene match. The germline V gene encodes CDR1 SEHNR and CDR2 FQNEAQ (reference sequence). DNA of the CDR3: TGTGCCAGCAGCTTAGTCCAGGGGGCCACAGATACGCAGTATTTT. It codes for CASSLVQGATDTQYF.

The V call is TRBV13, the J call TRBJ1-4; no reliable D call. The CDR3 is made up of 15 amino acids. In germline, CDR1 is PRHDT, CDR2 FYEKMQ (reference sequence). V lost 5 bases to trimming and J lost 0 bases, with 10 bases between them. The CDR3 region is CASSRGKTTNEKLFF. The CDR3 DNA reads as TGTGCCAGCAGCCGGGGTAAAACAACTAATGAAAAACTGTTTTTT.

The sample holds a few counts of this clone. The CDR3 region has the DNA TGTGCCAGTAATAAGATGTGGGACACCCATAGCAATCAGCCCCAGCATTTT. Its protein is CASNKMWDTHSNQPQHF. The chain links TRBV19 to TRBJ1-5; D perhaps matches TRBD1 (6 bases). The CDR3 is 17 amino acids. The V gene lost 7 bases and the J gene lost 0 bases, with 19 bases spanning the gap. Germline V gene data show CDR1 as LNHDA and CDR2 as SQIVND (reference sequence).

The chain couples TRBV19 to TRBJ1-5; possibly TRBD1 for D (5 bases). This CDR3 region has 17 residues. The germline V and J ends were trimmed by 3 bases and 4 bases, with 19 bases remaining between them. Germline V gene lookup returns CDR1 LNHDA and CDR2 SQIVND (reference sequence). CDR3 coding DNA: TGTGCCAGTAGTATCCTGGGGGAGGCGGATTATAATCAGCCCCAGCATTTT. Its protein is CASSILGEADYNQPQHF.

The chain has TRBV11-2 and TRBJ2-1; TRBD2 might be the D (7 bases). The germline gives CDR1 SGHAT, CDR2 FQNNGV. The CDR3 covers 16 residues. Between the trimmed V and J ends, which lost 5 bases and 0 bases, there was a span of 14 bases. CDR3 sequence (DNA): TGTGCCAGCAGCCAAGGGGGGGACCTCTCCTACAATGAGCAGTTCTTC. Protein: CASSQGGDLSYNEQFF.

J is TRBJ1-3 and V is TRBV7-2; no definite D call. Germline V gene data show CDR1 as SGHTA and CDR2 as FQGNSA. This CDR3 comprises 16 residues. Trimming removed 1 base at V and 0 bases at J, with 10 bases between. CDR3: CASSLGGISSGNTIYF. DNA of the CDR3: TGTGCCAGCAGCTTAGGAGGCATTTCCTCTGGAAACACCATATATTTT.

This chain links TRBV10-3 with TRBJ2-1; the match to TRBD2 covers 10 bases. Germline trimming cut 5 bases from V and 6 bases from J; bases unmatched to any gene: 4. The germline CDR1 and CDR2 sequences are ENHRY and SYGVKD. The CDR3 length is 14 residues. Here the CDR3 DNA reads TGTGCCATCAGTCTAGCGGGAGTAAGCAATGAGCAGTTCTTC. This translates into CAISLAGVSNEQFF.

The chain is built from TRBV27 and TRBJ1-3; 7 bases line up with TRBD1. The CDR3 totals 15 residues. V lost 5 bases to trimming and J lost 6 bases; unmatched junction nucleotides: 10. The germline V gene encodes CDR1 MNHEY and CDR2 SMNVEV (reference sequence). The CDR3 spells CASSTTGLAQNTIYF. The CDR3 bases are TGTGCCAGCAGTACGACAGGGTTAGCACAAAACACCATATATTTT.

V and J are TRBV5-1 and TRBJ1-6; tentatively, D is TRBD1 (6 bases). V was shortened by 7 bases and J by 10 bases, with 21 bases between the two germline ends. The CDR3 sequence is 15 residues long. The germline CDR1 and CDR2 sequences are SGHRS and YFSETQ. CDR3 in DNA: TGCGCCAGCTCCATTGGGGGCAGATCTCAATCACCCCTCCACTTT. As protein: CASSIGGRSQSPLHF.

This chain joins TRBV29-1 and TRBJ2-3; D not certain. Between the trimmed V and J ends, which lost 4 bases and 8 bases, there was a span of 19 bases. This CDR3 is 14 amino acids long. Germline V CDR1 and CDR2: SQVTM, ANQGSEA. The CDR3 spells CSVATSANFGTQYF. CDR3 DNA sequence: TGCAGCGTTGCCACTTCTGCTAACTTTGGTACGCAGTATTTT.

A few counts support this clone. This sequence joins TRBV7-9 and TRBJ2-5, with TRBD2 matching over 11 bases. The CDR3 runs to 16 residues. Trimming removed 2 bases from V and 4 bases from J; junction bases left unmatched: 6. Germline values: CDR1 SEHNR, CDR2 FQNEAQ (reference sequence). The CDR3 loop is CASSLLLAGARETQYF. The DNA of the CDR3 is TGTGCCAGCAGCTTACTACTAGCGGGAGCTAGAGAGACCCAGTACTTC.

This clone has just a few counts. V gene TRBV4-2 combines with J gene TRBJ2-7, with 9 bases lining up with TRBD2. V shed 1 base and J 3 bases; nucleotides not matched to a gene: 13. CDR3 length: 18 residues. The V gene's germline CDR1 is LGHNA and CDR2 YNFKEQ. CDR3 in DNA: TGTGCCAGCAGCCAAGGTGCAGGAGCGGGACTAGCAAACTACGAGCAGTACTTC. Translating it yields CASSQGAGAGLANYEQYF.

The chain is built from TRBV19 and TRBJ1-6, with 7 bases matching TRBD1. The CDR3 spans 14 residues. Germline-derived CDR1 and CDR2 are LNHDA and SQIVND (reference sequence). After removal of 3 bases from V and 7 bases from J, the junction contained 3 bases not matched to a gene. As DNA, the CDR3 is TGTGCCAGTAGTATGGCAGGGGGGAATTCACCCCTCCACTTT. Its protein is CASSMAGGNSPLHF.

The chain combines TRBV28 with TRBJ2-2; a weak D match, TRBD2 (6 bases). Germline CDR1 reads MDHEN; CDR2 reads SYDVKM. Trimming stripped 4 bases from V and 3 bases from J, with 9 bases between. CDR3 length: 14 amino acids. DNA for the CDR3: TGTGCCAGCAGTTCTGGACTATACACCGGGGAGCTGTTTTTT. Amino acids: CASSSGLYTGELFF.

The chain couples TRBV29-1 to TRBJ1-1; TRBD1 matches 9 bases. Germline V CDR1 and CDR2: SQVTM, ANQGSEA. J gave up 5 bases and V 4 bases, and 5 bases lay outside the gene matches. The CDR3 has 13 amino acids. CDR3 DNA sequence: TGCAGCGTTGTACAGGGGGCGCGGACTGAAGCTTTCTTT. It specifies CSVVQGARTEAFF.

This clone has more than one count but fewer than ten. The chain recombines TRBV19 with TRBJ2-1; 7 nucleotides align to TRBD1. There are 16 residues in the CDR3. J gave up 7 bases and V 5 bases, and 14 bases lay outside the gene matches. CDR1 LNHDA and CDR2 SQIVND come from the germline V gene (reference sequence). Here the CDR3 DNA reads TGTGCCAGTAGTTTGTCGACAGGGAGTCTGCGGAATGAGCAGTTCTTC. It codes for CASSLSTGSLRNEQFF.

This clone was picked up one time. The chain is built from TRBV25-1 and TRBJ2-1; 8 bases align to TRBD2. Germline CDR1 is MGHDK and CDR2 is SYGVNS. The V segment lost 4 bases and the J segment 8 bases; nucleotides outside the gene matches: 7. The CDR3 has 14 residues. This chain's CDR3 is CASSGLARVDEQFF. In DNA, the CDR3 is TGTGCCAGCAGTGGACTAGCGAGGGTCGATGAGCAGTTCTTC.